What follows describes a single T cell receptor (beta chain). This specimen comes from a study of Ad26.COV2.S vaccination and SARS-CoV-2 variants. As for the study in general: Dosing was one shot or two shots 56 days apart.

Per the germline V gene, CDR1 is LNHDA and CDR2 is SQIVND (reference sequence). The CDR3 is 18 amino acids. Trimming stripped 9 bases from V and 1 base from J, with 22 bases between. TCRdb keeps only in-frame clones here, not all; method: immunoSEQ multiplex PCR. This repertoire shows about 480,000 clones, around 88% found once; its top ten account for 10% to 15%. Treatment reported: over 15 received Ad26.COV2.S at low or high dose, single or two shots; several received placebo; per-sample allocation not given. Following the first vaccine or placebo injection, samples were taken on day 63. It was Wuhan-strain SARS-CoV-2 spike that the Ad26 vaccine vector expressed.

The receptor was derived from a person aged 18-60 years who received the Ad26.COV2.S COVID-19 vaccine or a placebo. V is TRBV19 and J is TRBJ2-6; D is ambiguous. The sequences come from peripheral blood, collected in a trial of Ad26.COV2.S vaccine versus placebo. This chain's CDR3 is CASHSQVLIDSGANVLTF. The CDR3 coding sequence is TGTGCCAGCCATTCCCAGGTACTTATAGATTCTGGGGCCAACGTCCTGACTTTC.